This entry concerns a single T cell receptor beta chain. RNA, at about 0.5 to 1 ug, was reverse transcribed with random hexamers. TCRdb reanalysed the immunoSEQ multiplex PCR reads using MiXCR and keeps one entry per CDR3 protein. The table shows roughly 200,000 distinct CDR3 sequences, with 91% occurring only once. This record belongs to a study of CD8 T cells in Susac syndrome. The V gene's germline CDR1 is MGHRA and CDR2 YSYEKL. The CDR3 runs to 15 residues. J was trimmed by 6 bases and V by 3 bases; bases with no gene match: 4. The sample was CD4+ T cells from PBMCs. The V gene is TRBV4-1, the J gene TRBJ2-2; 10 positions match TRBD2. This clonotype was obtained from a human donor with Susac syndrome. In nucleotides, the CDR3 is TGCGCCAGCAGCCAGGGACTAGCGTGGGCCGGGGAGCTGTTTTTT. Amino acids: CASSQGLAWAGELFF.